The 8 T cell receptor beta chains below were found in one sample sequenced in a study of CD8+ T cells in alopecia areata. RNA was extracted and reverse transcribed into cDNA as the sequencing template. TCRdb's table, derived via immunoSEQ multiplex PCR, lists solely in-frame clones and lacks some. Of about 190,000 clones in the sample, roughly three fifths are singletons; the top ten hold roughly 0.71%. Sample treatment: oral pan-JAK inhibitor, 5-10 mg twice daily. This sample comprised CD4+ T cells sorted from blood, obtained at week 4, from a patient treated with tofacitinib. The source is a human donor with alopecia areata.

A remark on this clone: Other nucleotide sequences in the sample specify the same CDR3. The chain carries TRBV29-1 and TRBJ1-5, with a possible D match to TRBD1 (5 bases). From germline, CDR1 is SQVTM and CDR2 ANQGSEA. The CDR3 consists of 12 residues. V gave up 6 bases and J gave up 0 bases, with 6 bases separating them. CDR3 in amino acids: CSVGGSNQPQHF. In nucleotides, the CDR3 is TGCAGCGTGGGGGGTAGCAATCAGCCCCAGCATTTT. The full variable domain, its missing parts supplied by reference TRBV29-1 and TRBJ1-5, is SAVISQKPSRDICQRGTSLTIQCQVDSQVTMMFWYRQQPGQSLTLIATANQGSEATYESGFVIDKFPISRPNLTFSTLTVSNMSPEDSSIYLCSVGGSNQPQHFGDGTRLSIL.

CDR3 sequence: CASSERRAGYTF. CDR3 nucleotides: TGTGCCAGCAGTGAACGGCGGGCTGGCTACACCTTC. The chain has TRBV28 and TRBJ1-2; D unclear. This CDR3 is 12 amino acids long. Trimming removed 5 bases at V and 7 bases at J, with 11 bases between. CDR1 is MDHEN and CDR2 is SYDVKM in the germline V gene.

CDR3 DNA sequence: TGCGCCAGCAGCGCGAACCTAGGGCAAAACACCGGGGAGCTGTTTTTT. It encodes CASSANLGQNTGELFF. J is TRBJ2-2 and V is TRBV5-1; D is uncertain. Germline V CDR1 and CDR2: SGHRS, YFSETQ. Between the trimmed V and J ends, which lost 4 bases and 2 bases, there was a span of 15 bases. This CDR3 is built from 16 residues.

This sequence joins TRBV13 and TRBJ2-6; D remains unclear. The V and J ends lost 5 bases and 3 bases respectively, with 14 bases between them. The CDR3 length is 16 residues. Germline V lookup: CDR1 PRHDT, CDR2 FYEKMQ (reference sequence). As DNA, the CDR3 is TGTGCCAGCAGCCCCCACTCTTCGGGTGGGGCCAACGTCCTGACTTTC. It encodes CASSPHSSGGANVLTF.

The chain employs TRBV13 and TRBJ2-1; D possibly matches TRBD1 or TRBD2 (5 bases each). Per germline, CDR1 PRHDT and CDR2 FYEKMQ (reference sequence). CDR3 length: 16 residues. V was pared by 3 bases and J by 9 bases, with 21 bases between. The CDR3 coding sequence is TGTGCCAGCAGCTTGGGACGTGACGGGATCACAATTGAGCAGTTCTTC. The encoded protein is CASSLGRDGITIEQFF.

The J gene is TRBJ2-2, the V gene TRBV30; D is perhaps TRBD2 (5 bases). Germline V CDR1 and CDR2: GTSNPN, SVGIG (reference sequence). Trimming shortened V by 8 bases and J by 7 bases, and 11 bases separated the two germline ends. The CDR3 totals 11 residues. CDR3 loop: CAGNRGGELFF. The CDR3 nucleotides are TGTGCCGGAAACCGGGGCGGGGAGCTGTTTTTT.

This rearrangement joins TRBV4-1 to TRBJ1-3; D unresolved. This CDR3 contains 14 residues. Germline lookup yields CDR1 MGHRA and CDR2 YSYEKL. V was shortened by 4 bases and J by 0 bases, with 7 bases between the two germline ends. CDR3 nucleotide sequence: TGCGCCAGCAGCCGGGAATCCTCTGGAAACACCATATATTTT. Translated: CASSRESSGNTIYF.

V and J are TRBV4-3 and TRBJ2-3; TRBD2 might be the D (5 bases). CDR3 length: 15 amino acids. The V end was cut by 0 bases, the J end by 2 bases, with 9 bases between. Germline CDR1 is LGHNA and CDR2 is YSLEER. This chain's CDR3 is CASSQEWGVTDTQYF. The CDR3 DNA sequence: TGCGCCAGCAGCCAAGAGTGGGGAGTCACAGATACGCAGTATTTT.